A selection of T cell receptor beta chains follows, all from one sample in a study of T cell responses to AZD1222 COVID-19 vaccine. The method was immunoSEQ multiplex PCR; TCRdb's version includes in-frame clones alone and lacks a portion of them. The table has more than 150,000 clones, about 87% seen once. The starting material was peripheral blood, obtained on day 0 of AZD1222 vaccination. The receptors derive from an adult in good health. The CDR3 runs from the conserved cysteine through the conserved F or W. The D gene is left open where the match is weak. Size is stated for part of the rows, as once, few or many counts, or as a class when the clone is expanded.

J gene,V gene,D gene,clone size,CDR3 DNA,CDR3 protein
TRBJ2-1,TRBV6-5,.,.,TGTGCCAGCAGTTACTCGAGGGTAGGGCCCCACAATGAGCAGTTCTTC,CASSYSRVGPHNEQFF
TRBJ1-2,TRBV30,.,.,TGTGCCTGGAGTGTCTCGCTTGGCTACACCTTC,CAWSVSLGYTF
TRBJ2-1,TRBV5-1,.,.,TGCGCCAGCAGCTTGGTCCGGGGCGGGAACTCCTACAATGAGCAGTTCTTC,CASSLVRGGNSYNEQFF
TRBJ2-7,TRBV9,TRBD1,.,TGTGCCAGCAGCGCGAACCGGGACAGAGACTCCTACGAGCAGTACTTC,CASSANRDRDSYEQYF
TRBJ2-2,TRBV12-5,.,few,TGTGCTAGTGGTTTGGCCCACAGGATCCTTAACACCGGGGAGCTGTTTTTT,CASGLAHRILNTGELFF
TRBJ1-4,TRBV3-1/TRBV3-2,TRBD1,.,TGTGCCAGCAGCCAACGGATAGGGACAGAATTGTTTTTT,CASSQRIGTELFF
TRBJ1-6,TRBV7-9,.,.,TGTGCCAGCAGCTCCGTCGGTTCACCCCTCCACTTT,CASSSVGSPLHF
TRBJ2-5,TRBV9,.,.,TGTGCCAGCAGCGGACCGGCCGAGACCCAGTACTTC,CASSGPAETQYF
TRBJ2-5,TRBV5-1,TRBD2,.,TGCGCCAGCAGCGGCGGGAGTGTTCGGGAGACCCAGTACTTC,CASSGGSVRETQYF
TRBJ1-2,TRBV3-1/TRBV3-2,TRBD1,.,TGTGCCAGCAGTCCAGGACAGGGAAAGAGTGGCTACACCTTC,CASSPGQGKSGYTF
TRBJ1-3,TRBV10-3,.,.,TGTGCCATCACTGCCTCTGGAAACACCATATATTTT,CAITASGNTIYF
TRBJ2-2,TRBV6-5,.,.,TGTGCCAGCAGTTACTCTGCCCGGTCTACCGGGGAGCTGTTTTTT,CASSYSARSTGELFF
TRBJ1-5,TRBV4-3,.,once,TGCGCCAGCAGCCAAGAGGGCGGGCAGCCCCAGCATTTT,CASSQEGGQPQHF
TRBJ1-2,TRBV4-1,.,once,TGCGCCAGCAGCCAAGATCCCGCTAACTATGGCTACACCTTC,CASSQDPANYGYTF
TRBJ2-5,TRBV30,TRBD2,few,TGTGCCTGGAACGGACTAGCGGGTAGCCAAGAGACCCAGTACTTC,CAWNGLAGSQETQYF
TRBJ2-1,TRBV11-3,.,.,TGTGCCAGCAGCTTAGTCGGGTTTCCTACTGAGCAGTTCTTC,CASSLVGFPTEQFF
TRBJ1-6,TRBV30,.,.,TGTGCCTTGGGGATGAGCTCCTATAATTCACCCCTCCACTTT,CALGMSSYNSPLHF